The rows below give T cell receptor beta chains drawn from one sample of a study of cytomegalovirus exposure and HLA in healthy donors. Clones were sequenced by immunoSEQ multiplex PCR, and TCRdb holds only the in-frame ones, with some missing. The sample consists of more than 95,000 clones, over 70% of them appearing once. Sequenced: PBMCs. The origin of the receptors is a man aged 40-49 years in good health and CMV-seropositive. CDR3s include the opening cysteine and the closing phenylalanine or tryptophan. The D gene is left open where the match is weak. A clone size is listed for some rows: how often the clone was seen (once, few, many), or a class if it is expanded.

TRBV28,TRBD1,TRBJ1-5,NA,CASSPGGGSNQPQHF,TGTGCCAGCAGCCCCGGAGGGGGCAGCAATCAGCCCCAGCATTTT
TRBV9,NA,TRBJ2-2,NA,CASSVGPNPNTGELFF,TGTGCCAGCAGCGTGGGGCCGAACCCGAACACCGGGGAGCTGTTTTTT
TRBV11-2,NA,TRBJ1-2,NA,CASSLSGVNYGYTF,TGTGCCAGCAGCTTATCAGGGGTCAACTATGGCTACACCTTC
TRBV11-2,TRBD2,TRBJ2-7,NA,CASSGRAGAEQYF,TGTGCCAGTAGCGGGAGGGCCGGCGCCGAGCAGTACTTC
TRBV5-1,NA,TRBJ2-1,once,CASNPDTTYNEQFF,TGCGCCAGCAATCCGGACACCACCTACAATGAGCAGTTCTTC
TRBV30,TRBD1,TRBJ1-2,NA,CAWSVPDREYYGYTF,TGTGCCTGGAGTGTTCCGGACAGGGAGTACTATGGCTACACCTTC
TRBV7-2,TRBD2,TRBJ2-5,NA,CASSLSGAGETQYF,TGTGCCAGCAGCTTATCGGGAGCGGGGGAGACCCAGTACTTC
TRBV28,TRBD2,TRBJ2-1,NA,CASLAGGEGRNNEQFF,TGTGCCAGCCTGGCTGGCGGGGAGGGACGCAACAATGAGCAGTTCTTC
TRBV5-1,TRBD1,TRBJ2-1,few,CASSSGQGGYNEQFF,TGCGCCAGCAGCTCCGGACAGGGGGGTTACAATGAGCAGTTCTTC
TRBV5-1,NA,TRBJ2-7,NA,CASSFRGRTYEQYF,TGCGCCAGCAGCTTCCGGGGAAGGACCTACGAGCAGTACTTC
TRBV5-1,NA,TRBJ1-1,NA,CASSWSQNTEAFF,TGCGCCAGCAGTTGGAGTCAGAACACTGAAGCTTTCTTT
TRBV15,TRBD2,TRBJ2-7,NA,CATSRTLPSGRLNEQYF,TGTGCCACCAGCAGAACCCTGCCTAGCGGGAGGCTCAACGAGCAGTACTTC
TRBV9,NA,TRBJ1-2,NA,CASSVDRGYGYTF,TGTGCCAGCAGCGTAGATAGGGGCTATGGCTACACCTTC
TRBV5-1,NA,TRBJ1-1,NA,CASSLVGRPGSTEAFF,TGCGCCAGCAGCTTGGTGGGCAGACCTGGGAGCACTGAAGCTTTCTTT
TRBV23-1,TRBD1,TRBJ2-1,NA,CASSPPGQGCHEQFF,TGCGCCAGCAGCCCTCCGGGACAGGGGTGCCATGAGCAGTTCTTC
TRBV5-1,TRBD2,TRBJ2-5,NA,CASSLEASGGAFQETQYF,TGCGCCAGCAGCTTGGAGGCTAGCGGGGGAGCCTTCCAAGAGACCCAGTACTTC
TRBV11-1,NA,TRBJ2-3,few,CASSIGVSTDTQYF,TGTGCCAGCAGCATCGGGGTTTCCACAGATACGCAGTATTTT
TRBV7-2,NA,TRBJ1-1,NA,CASSQEGSTEAFF,TGTGCCAGCAGCCAGGAGGGGAGCACTGAAGCTTTCTTT
TRBV7-8,TRBD2,TRBJ2-1,NA,CASSLRLAGGPGNEQFF,TGTGCCAGCAGCCTCAGACTAGCGGGGGGGCCGGGGAATGAGCAGTTCTTC
TRBV7-2,NA,TRBJ1-1,once,CASSLRWGGTEAFF,TGTGCCAGCAGCCTTAGGTGGGGGGGCACTGAAGCTTTCTTT
TRBV28,TRBD1,TRBJ1-2,NA,CASSPLGTGDYGYTF,TGTGCCAGCAGTCCCCTCGGGACAGGGGACTATGGCTACACCTTC
TRBV5-1,NA,TRBJ1-1,NA,CASSVQLGVNTEAFF,TGCGCCAGCAGCGTACAACTCGGGGTGAACACTGAAGCTTTCTTT
TRBV6-4,TRBD2,TRBJ2-1,NA,CASSGTSGTSYNEQFF,TGTGCCAGCAGTGGGACTAGCGGAACTTCCTACAATGAGCAGTTCTTC
TRBV5-4,NA,TRBJ1-2,NA,CASSAGTVREGYTF,TGTGCCAGCAGCGCAGGGACGGTCCGGGAGGGCTACACCTTC
TRBV5-1,NA,TRBJ2-7,NA,CASSLEQPYEQYF,TGCGCCAGCAGCTTAGAACAGCCCTACGAGCAGTACTTC
TRBV19,NA,TRBJ2-5,NA,CASRTSGARETQYF,TGTGCCAGTAGAACCTCAGGGGCGCGGGAGACCCAGTACTTC
TRBV28,TRBD2,TRBJ2-3,few,CAINRGQGGFEGLAGPAGDTQYF,TGTGCCATAAACCGGGGACAGGGGGGTTTTGAGGGACTAGCGGGGCCTGCCGGGGATACGCAGTATTTT
TRBV28,NA,TRBJ2-3,few,CASSSDTSTDTQYF,TGTGCCAGCAGTTCGGACACTAGCACAGATACGCAGTATTTT
TRBV14,NA,TRBJ1-1,NA,CASSQVVRGTEAFF,TGTGCCAGCAGCCAAGTCGTAAGAGGCACTGAAGCTTTCTTT
TRBV10-3,TRBD2,TRBJ2-2,NA,CAIGTSGSTGELFF,TGTGCCATCGGGACTAGCGGTAGCACCGGGGAGCTGTTTTTT
TRBV9,NA,TRBJ1-5,NA,CASSVEGDSNQPQHF,TGTGCCAGCAGCGTGGAAGGGGATAGCAATCAGCCCCAGCATTTT
TRBV5-6,NA,TRBJ2-1,NA,CASSFPTEEYNEQFF,TGTGCCAGCAGCTTCCCGACAGAAGAGTACAATGAGCAGTTCTTC
TRBV2,NA,TRBJ2-7,NA,CASGGTLDEQYF,TGTGCCAGCGGTGGGACTCTGGACGAGCAGTACTTC
TRBV5-6,TRBD1,TRBJ2-7,NA,CASSAGTGNGYEQYF,TGTGCCAGCAGCGCCGGGACAGGGAATGGGTACGAGCAGTACTTC
TRBV27,NA,TRBJ2-7,few,CASSSYGQSSYEQYF,TGTGCCAGCAGTTCATACGGACAGAGCTCCTACGAGCAGTACTTC
TRBV27,TRBD2,TRBJ2-7,NA,CASSSAGGRSYEQYF,TGTGCCAGCAGTTCGGCGGGAGGTCGATCCTACGAGCAGTACTTC
TRBV4-1,TRBD2,TRBJ2-1,NA,CASSLPGTRDNEQFF,TGCGCCAGCAGCCTACCCGGGACTAGAGACAATGAGCAGTTCTTC
TRBV21-1,NA,TRBJ2-1,NA,CASSFTRAKHGAEQFF,TGTGCCAGCAGCTTCACTAGGGCTAAACACGGCGCTGAGCAGTTCTTC
TRBV27,NA,TRBJ2-4,NA,CASSSPTLAKNIQYF,TGTGCCAGCAGTTCCCCCACTTTAGCCAAAAACATTCAGTACTTC
TRBV6-5,TRBD2,TRBJ2-1,NA,CASSYTGTSGSYEQFF,TGTGCCAGCAGTTACACCGGGACTAGCGGGAGCTATGAGCAGTTCTTC
TRBV19,NA,TRBJ1-1,NA,CASSDTGWLNTEAFF,TGTGCCAGTAGCGACACAGGGTGGCTGAACACTGAAGCTTTCTTT
TRBV11-2,NA,TRBJ2-7,NA,CASSPLASHKSYEQYF,TGTGCCAGCAGCCCTCTTGCTAGCCACAAATCGTACGAGCAGTACTTC
TRBV5-1,TRBD2,TRBJ2-1,NA,CASSLRTSGDEQFF,TGCGCCAGCAGCTTGAGGACTAGCGGGGATGAGCAGTTCTTC